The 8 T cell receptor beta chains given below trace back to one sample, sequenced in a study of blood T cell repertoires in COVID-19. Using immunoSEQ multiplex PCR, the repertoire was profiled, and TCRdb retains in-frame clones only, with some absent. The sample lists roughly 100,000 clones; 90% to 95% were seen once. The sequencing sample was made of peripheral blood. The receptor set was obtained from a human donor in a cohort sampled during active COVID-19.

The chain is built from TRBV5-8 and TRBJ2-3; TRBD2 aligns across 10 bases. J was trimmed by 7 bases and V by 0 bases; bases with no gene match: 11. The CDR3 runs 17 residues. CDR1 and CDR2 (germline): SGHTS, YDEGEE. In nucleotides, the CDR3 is TGTGCCAGCAGCTTGGCCGAATTATTAGCGGGGGGAAATACGCAGTATTTT. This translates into CASSLAELLAGGNTQYF. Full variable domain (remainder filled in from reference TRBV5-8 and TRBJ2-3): EAGVTQSPTHLIKTRGQQATLRCSPISGHTSVYWYQQALGLGLQFLLWYDEGEERNRGNFPPRFSGRQFPNYSSELNVNALELEDSALYLCASSLAELLAGGNTQYFGPGTRLTVL.

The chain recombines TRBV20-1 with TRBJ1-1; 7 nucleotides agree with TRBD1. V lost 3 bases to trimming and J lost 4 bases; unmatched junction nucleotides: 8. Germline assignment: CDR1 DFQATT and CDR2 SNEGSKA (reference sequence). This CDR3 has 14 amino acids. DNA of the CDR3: TGCAGTGCTAGTCACAGGGGTCGGGGCACTGAAGCTTTCTTT. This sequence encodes CSASHRGRGTEAFF.

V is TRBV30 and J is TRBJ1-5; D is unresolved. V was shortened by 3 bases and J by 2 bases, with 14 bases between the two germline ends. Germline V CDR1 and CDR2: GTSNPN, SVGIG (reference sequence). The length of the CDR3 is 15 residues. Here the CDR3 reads CAWSKVRSGNQPQHF. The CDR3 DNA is TGTGCCTGGAGCAAGGTCAGGTCGGGCAATCAGCCCCAGCATTTT. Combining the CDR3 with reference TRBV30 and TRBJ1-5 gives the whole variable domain SQTIHQWPATLVQPVGSPLSLECTVEGTSNPNLYWYRQAAGRGLQLLFYSVGIGQISSEVPQNLSASRPQDRQFILSSKKLLLSDSGFYLCAWSKVRSGNQPQHFGDGTRLSIL.

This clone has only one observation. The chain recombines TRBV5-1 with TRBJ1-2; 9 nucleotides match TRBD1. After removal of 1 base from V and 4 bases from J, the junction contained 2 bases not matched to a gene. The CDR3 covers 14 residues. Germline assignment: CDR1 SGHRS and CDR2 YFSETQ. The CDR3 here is CASSLTGGGYGYTF. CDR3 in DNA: TGCGCCAGCAGCTTGACAGGGGGCGGCTATGGCTACACCTTC.

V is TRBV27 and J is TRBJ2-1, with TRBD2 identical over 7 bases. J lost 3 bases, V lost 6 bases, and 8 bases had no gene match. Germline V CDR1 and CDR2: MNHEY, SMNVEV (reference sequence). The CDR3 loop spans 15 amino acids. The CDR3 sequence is CASRDGLADYNEQFF. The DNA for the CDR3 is TGTGCCAGCAGGGATGGGCTAGCGGACTACAATGAGCAGTTCTTC.

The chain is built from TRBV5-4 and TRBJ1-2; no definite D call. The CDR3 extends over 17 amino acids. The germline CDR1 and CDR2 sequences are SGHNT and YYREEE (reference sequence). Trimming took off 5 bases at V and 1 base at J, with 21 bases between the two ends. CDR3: CASSSDGFQTINYGYTF. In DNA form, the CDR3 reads TGTGCCAGCAGTTCCGACGGCTTTCAGACTATTAACTATGGCTACACCTTC.

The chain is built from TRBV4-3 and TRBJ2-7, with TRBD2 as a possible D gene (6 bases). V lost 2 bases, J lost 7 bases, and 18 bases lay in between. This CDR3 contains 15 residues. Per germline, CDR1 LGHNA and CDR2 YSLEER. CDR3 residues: CASSQSQRATGEQYF. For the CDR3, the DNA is TGCGCCAGCAGCCAATCTCAGCGGGCAACGGGAGAGCAGTACTTC.

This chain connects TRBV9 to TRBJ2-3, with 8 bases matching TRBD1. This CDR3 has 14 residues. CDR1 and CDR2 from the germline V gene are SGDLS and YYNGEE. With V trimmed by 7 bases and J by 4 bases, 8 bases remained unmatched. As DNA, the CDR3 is TGTGCCAGCGGTCTACGGACAGGGTCAGATACGCAGTATTTT. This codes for CASGLRTGSDTQYF.